The clone carrying this T cell receptor beta chain was counted once. The time point denotes: pre-treatment sample, taken before nivolumab and TIL therapy. Pleural nodules or supraclavicular lymph nodes made up most of the excised metastases sampled. This specimen belongs to a study of TIL therapy for anti-PD-1-resistant metastatic lung cancer. The libraries were made with immunoSEQ v3. Here immunoSEQ multiplex PCR was the method, and the copy in TCRdb shows in-frame clones only, minus some. The sample gives some 10,000 clones, 50% to 60% of which show up once; 9% to 15% is in the top ten. This clonotype was sampled from a person aged 25-85 years with non-small cell lung cancer. Here the sequenced sample was tumor tissue, taken at baseline.

CDR3 sequence: CASSEVFGEYDGYTF. The CDR3 DNA follows: TGTGCCAGCAGTGAAGTTTTCGGGGAGTACGACGGCTACACCTTC. The chain links TRBV6-1 to TRBJ1-2; no firm D call. The CDR3 sequence is 15 residues long. Germline V gene lookup returns CDR1 MNHNS and CDR2 SASEGT. Trimming shortened V by 1 base and J by 8 bases, and 17 bases separated the two germline ends.